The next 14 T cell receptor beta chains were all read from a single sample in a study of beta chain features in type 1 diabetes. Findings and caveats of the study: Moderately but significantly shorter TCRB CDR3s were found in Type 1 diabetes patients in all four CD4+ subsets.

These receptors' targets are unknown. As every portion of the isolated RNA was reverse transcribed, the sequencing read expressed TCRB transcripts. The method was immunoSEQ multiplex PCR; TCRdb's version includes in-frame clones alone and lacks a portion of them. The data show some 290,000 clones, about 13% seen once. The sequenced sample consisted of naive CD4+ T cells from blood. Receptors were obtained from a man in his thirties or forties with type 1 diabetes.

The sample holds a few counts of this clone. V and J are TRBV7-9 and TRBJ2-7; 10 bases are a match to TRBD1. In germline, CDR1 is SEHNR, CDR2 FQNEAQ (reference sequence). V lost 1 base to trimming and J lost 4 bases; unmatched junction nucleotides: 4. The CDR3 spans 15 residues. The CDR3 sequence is CASSLVRGQGYEQYF. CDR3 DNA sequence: TGTGCCAGCAGCTTAGTGAGGGGACAGGGGTACGAGCAGTACTTC.

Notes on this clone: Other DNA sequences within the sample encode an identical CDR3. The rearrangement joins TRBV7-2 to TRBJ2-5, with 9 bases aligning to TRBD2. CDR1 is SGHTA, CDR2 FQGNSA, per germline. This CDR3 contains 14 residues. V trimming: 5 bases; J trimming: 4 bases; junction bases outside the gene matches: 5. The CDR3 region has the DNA TGTGCCAGCAGCCTGGGACTAGCTGGAGAGACCCAGTACTTC. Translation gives CASSLGLAGETQYF.

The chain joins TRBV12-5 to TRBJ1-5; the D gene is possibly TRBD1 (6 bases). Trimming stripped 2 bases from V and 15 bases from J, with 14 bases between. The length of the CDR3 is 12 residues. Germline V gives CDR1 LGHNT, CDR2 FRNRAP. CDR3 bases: TGTGCTAGTGGTTTGAGCAGGGGAGCTACGCATTTT. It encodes CASGLSRGATHF. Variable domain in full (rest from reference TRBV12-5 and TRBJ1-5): DARVTQTPRHKVTEMGQEVTMRCQPILGHNTVFWYRQTMMQGLELLAYFRNRAPLDDSGMPKDRFSAEMPDATLATLKIQPSEPRDSAVYFCASGLSRGATHFGDGTRLSIL.

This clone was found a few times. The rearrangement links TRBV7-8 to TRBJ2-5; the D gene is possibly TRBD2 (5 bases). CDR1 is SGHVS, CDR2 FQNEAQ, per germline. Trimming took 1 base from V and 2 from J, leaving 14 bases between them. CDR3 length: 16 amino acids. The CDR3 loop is CASSLGFVSGQETQYF. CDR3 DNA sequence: TGTGCCAGCAGCTTAGGGTTTGTGTCGGGGCAAGAGACCCAGTACTTC.

CDR3 protein: CASSLVAGQTEAFF. DNA of the CDR3: TGTGCCAGCAGCTTAGTCGCGGGGCAGACTGAAGCTTTCTTT. The chain combines TRBV11-2 with TRBJ1-1, with D maybe TRBD1 (5 bases). The germline V and J ends were trimmed by 1 base and 5 bases, with 11 bases remaining between them. Germline values: CDR1 SGHAT, CDR2 FQNNGV. CDR3 length equals 14 residues.

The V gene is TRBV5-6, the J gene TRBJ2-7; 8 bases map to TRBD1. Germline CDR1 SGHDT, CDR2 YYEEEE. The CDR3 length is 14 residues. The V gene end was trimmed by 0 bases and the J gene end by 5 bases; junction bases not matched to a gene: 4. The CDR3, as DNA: TGTGCCAGCAGCTTGGAGACAGGGGCCAACGAGCAGTACTTC. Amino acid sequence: CASSLETGANEQYF. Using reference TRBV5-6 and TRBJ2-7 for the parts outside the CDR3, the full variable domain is DAGVTQSPTHLIKTRGQQVTLRCSPKSGHDTVSWYQQALGQGPQFIFQYYEEEERQRGNFPDRFSGHQFPNYSSELNVNALLLGDSALYLCASSLETGANEQYFGPGTRLTVT.

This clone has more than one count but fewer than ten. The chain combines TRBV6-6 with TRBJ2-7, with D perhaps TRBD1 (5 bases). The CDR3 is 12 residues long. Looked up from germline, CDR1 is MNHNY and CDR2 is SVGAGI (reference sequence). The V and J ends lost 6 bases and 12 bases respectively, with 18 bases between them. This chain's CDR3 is CASSPIGHVAYF. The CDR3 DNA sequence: TGTGCCAGCAGCCCGATCGGACACGTAGCGTACTTC.

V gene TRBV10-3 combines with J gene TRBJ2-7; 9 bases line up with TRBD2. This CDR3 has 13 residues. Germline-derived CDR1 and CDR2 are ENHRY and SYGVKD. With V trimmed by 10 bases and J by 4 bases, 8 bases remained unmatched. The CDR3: CATKSGRPYEQYF. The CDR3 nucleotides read TGTGCCACCAAAAGCGGGAGGCCTTACGAGCAGTACTTC.

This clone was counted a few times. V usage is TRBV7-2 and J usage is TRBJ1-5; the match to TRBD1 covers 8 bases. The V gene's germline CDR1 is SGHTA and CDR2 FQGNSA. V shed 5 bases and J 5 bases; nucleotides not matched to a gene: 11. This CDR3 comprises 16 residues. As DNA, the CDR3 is TGTGCCAGCAGCCCACAGTCGGCAGGGGGCGATCAGCCCCAGCATTTT. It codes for CASSPQSAGGDQPQHF.

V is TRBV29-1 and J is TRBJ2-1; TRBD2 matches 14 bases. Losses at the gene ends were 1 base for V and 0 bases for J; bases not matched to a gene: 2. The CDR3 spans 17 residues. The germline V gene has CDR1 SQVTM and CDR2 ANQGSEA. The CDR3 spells CSVEGTSGRPSYNEQFF. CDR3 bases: TGCAGCGTTGAAGGGACTAGCGGGAGGCCCTCCTACAATGAGCAGTTCTTC.

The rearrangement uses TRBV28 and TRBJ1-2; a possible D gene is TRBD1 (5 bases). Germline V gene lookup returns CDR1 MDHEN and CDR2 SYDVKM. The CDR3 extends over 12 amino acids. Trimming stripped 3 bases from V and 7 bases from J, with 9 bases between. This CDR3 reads CASSFQGFGYTF. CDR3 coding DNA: TGTGCCAGCAGTTTCCAGGGTTTTGGCTACACCTTC.

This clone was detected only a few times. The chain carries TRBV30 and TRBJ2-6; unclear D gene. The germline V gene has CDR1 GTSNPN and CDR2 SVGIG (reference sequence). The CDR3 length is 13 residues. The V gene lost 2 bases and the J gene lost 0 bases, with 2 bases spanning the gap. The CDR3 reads CAWSYSGANVLTF. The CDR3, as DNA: TGTGCCTGGAGTTACTCTGGGGCCAACGTCCTGACTTTC.

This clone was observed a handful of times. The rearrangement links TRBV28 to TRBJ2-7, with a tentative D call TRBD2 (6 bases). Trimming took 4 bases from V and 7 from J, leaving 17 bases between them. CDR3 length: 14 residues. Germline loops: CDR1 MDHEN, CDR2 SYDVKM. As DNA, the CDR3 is TGTGCCAGCAGTTCCGGTGGGAGGCCGCGGGAGCAGTACTTC. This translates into CASSSGGRPREQYF. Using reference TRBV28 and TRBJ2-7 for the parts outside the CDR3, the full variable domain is DVKVTQSSRYLVKRTGEKVFLECVQDMDHENMFWYRQDPGLGLRLIYFSYDVKMKEKGDIPEGYSVSREKKERFSLILESASTNQTSMYLCASSSGGRPREQYFGPGTRLTVT.

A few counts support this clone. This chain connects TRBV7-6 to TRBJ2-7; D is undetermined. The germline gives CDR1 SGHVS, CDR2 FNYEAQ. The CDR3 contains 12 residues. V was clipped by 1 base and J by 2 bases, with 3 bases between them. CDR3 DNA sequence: TGTGCCAGCAGCTTAGACACCTACGAGCAGTACTTC. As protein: CASSLDTYEQYF.